A single T cell receptor (beta chain) is shown here with its context. Its antigen is not known. This CDR3 has 16 amino acids. Trimming cost V 5 bases and J 1 base, with 16 bases left between them. CDR1 is SNHLY and CDR2 is FYNNEI in the germline V gene. This sample is drawn from a study of cytomegalovirus exposure and HLA in healthy donors. Broader study findings: In a later analysis, more than 15,000 TCR beta sequences were associated with HLA alleles at 0.05 false discovery rate. Later examination showed HLA-associated TCR beta chains had greater clonal expansion than equally common others.

The PCR made use of 60 Vbeta and 13 Jbeta primers. Assay: immunoSEQ multiplex PCR; the TCRdb copy retains only in-frame clones and omits some. The repertoire holds some 120,000 clones, with about 66% as singletons. The study sampled nominally healthy donors, though unrecorded immune exposures were likely. Sample: PBMCs. This sequence originates from a man aged 25-45 years in good health and CMV-seropositive. The rearrangement joins TRBV2 to TRBJ2-3, with D maybe TRBD1 (5 bases). CDR3 nucleotide sequence: TGTGCCAGCAGTCCGATGGGGCAGGCTGGCACAGATACGCAGTATTTT. It is translated as CASSPMGQAGTDTQYF.